This T cell receptor beta chain derives from a study of T cell clonality in common variable immunodeficiency. Whole-study findings and limits: What drives increased CVID clonality needs T cell subpopulation sequencing. Common variable immunodeficiency TCR beta sequences reportedly had fewer deletions and N-nucleotide insertions. Links between repertoire features and CVID complications were heterogeneity-limited.

CDR3 size: 12 residues. Trimming shortened V by 8 bases and J by 2 bases, and 9 bases separated the two germline ends. Per the germline V gene, CDR1 is MNHEY and CDR2 is SVGEGT. This clone was seen at least ten times. Its antigen is unidentified. The read comes to an end 3 residues before the CDR3 does, leaving the germline J gene to fill in the end. The identical CDR3 is also encoded by other nucleotide sequences in the sample. The repertoire was sequenced with immunoSEQ multiplex PCR; TCRdb's copy has only in-frame clones and lacks some. This sample carries roughly 30,000 clones and no singletons, and approximately 13% goes to the top ten.

The TCR sequence derives from a person aged 18-70 years in good health. The sequenced sample was peripheral blood mononuclear cells. The gene calls are TRBV6-2 or TRBV6-3 and TRBJ2-5; D is undetermined. Here the CDR3 reads CASSPLQETQYF. The CDR3 bases that were read are TGTGCCAGCTCCCCTTTACAAGAGACC.